Listed below are T cell receptor beta chains from one sample, sequenced in a study of cytomegalovirus exposure and HLA in healthy donors. Clones were sequenced by immunoSEQ multiplex PCR, and TCRdb holds only the in-frame ones, with some missing. The ten most abundant clones cover 1.8% of a sample with around 45,000 clones. Sequencing was carried out using PBMCs. Receptor source: a woman in her twenties or thirties in good health and CMV-seronegative. CDR3s include the opening cysteine and the closing phenylalanine or tryptophan. D genes are given only for firm matches.

J | D | V | CDR3 | DNA
TRBJ2-3 | TRBD1 | TRBV6-6 | CASSTDRGPQYF | TGTGCCAGCAGTACTGACAGGGGTCCGCAGTATTTT
TRBJ1-3 | . | TRBV19 | CASQTLDGNTIYF | TGTGCCAGTCAGACCCTAGATGGAAACACCATATATTTT
TRBJ2-7 | . | TRBV4-1 | CASSHLAQGEQYF | TGCGCCAGCAGCCACCTTGCCCAGGGCGAGCAGTACTTC
TRBJ2-5 | TRBD1 | TRBV13 | CASSRTGHGLETQYF | TGTGCCAGCAGCCGGACAGGCCACGGGTTAGAGACCCAGTACTTC
TRBJ2-2 | TRBD2 | TRBV6-1 | CASRSGLADTGELFF | TGTGCCAGCAGAAGTGGACTAGCGGACACCGGGGAGCTGTTTTTT
TRBJ2-7 | . | TRBV27 | CASSLRGTYEQYF | TGTGCCAGCAGTTTAAGGGGGACCTACGAGCAGTACTTC
TRBJ1-2 | . | TRBV5-1 | CASSLVTGTFYGYTF | TGCGCCAGCAGCTTGGTTACGGGGACATTCTATGGCTACACCTTC
TRBJ2-2 | TRBD1 | TRBV18 | CASSPMDRTNTGELFF | TGTGCCAGCTCACCTATGGACAGGACGAACACCGGGGAGCTGTTTTTT
TRBJ2-6 | . | TRBV15 | CATSREGHSGANVLTF | TGTGCCACCAGCAGAGAGGGACACTCTGGGGCCAACGTCCTGACTTTC
TRBJ2-7 | . | TRBV7-9 | CASSPRETYEQYF | TGTGCCAGCAGTCCCCGGGAGACCTACGAGCAGTACTTC